This T cell receptor (beta chain) emerged from a study of blood T cell repertoires in COVID-19. Study as a whole: T cells, B-cell-depleted T cells, or PBMCs supplied cDNA or gDNA.

Original methodology: Amplification with reference gene primers provided the estimates of nucleated cell counts. This table comes from immunoSEQ multiplex PCR, and its TCRdb copy is limited to in-frame clones, with some not included. Clonal size and the V and J genes are those of that table, whereas D and trimming came from the DNA. This table holds around 300,000 clones, around nine tenths found once. Cohort allocation depended upon clinical history that participants reported. Recovered status applied to Cohort 3 donors who had two consecutive negative PCRs. It also applied to those with clearance or with symptom resolution. The TCR sequence derives from a woman aged 18-29 years who had recovered from COVID-19. Sequenced sample: PBMCs or T cells enriched from blood (not recorded which).

CDR3 residues: CASSKGALGEKLFF. CDR3 DNA sequence: TGTGCCAGCAGTAAGGGGGCTTTGGGTGAAAAACTGTTTTTT. The chain employs TRBV28 and TRBJ1-4; 7 nucleotides match TRBD1. Germline V gene data show CDR1 as MDHEN and CDR2 as SYDVKM. Trimming removed 5 bases from V and 7 bases from J; junction bases left unmatched: 7. The CDR3 is 14 amino acids.